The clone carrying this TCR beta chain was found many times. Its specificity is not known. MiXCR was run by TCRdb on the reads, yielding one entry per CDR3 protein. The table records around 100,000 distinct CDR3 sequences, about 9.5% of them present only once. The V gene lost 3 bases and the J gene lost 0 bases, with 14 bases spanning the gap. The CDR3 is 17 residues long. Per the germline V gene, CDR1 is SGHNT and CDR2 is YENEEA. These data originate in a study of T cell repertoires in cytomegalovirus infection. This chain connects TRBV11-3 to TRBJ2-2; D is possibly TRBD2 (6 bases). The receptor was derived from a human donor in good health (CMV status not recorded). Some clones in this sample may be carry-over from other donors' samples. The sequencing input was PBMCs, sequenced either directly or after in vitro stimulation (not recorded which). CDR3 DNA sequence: TGTGCCAGCAGCTTGTGGGGGAGGTCCGCGAACACCGGGGAGCTGTTTTTT. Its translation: CASSLWGRSANTGELFF.